This TCR beta chain was observed in a study of tumor-infiltrating lymphocytes in oesophageal squamous cell carcinoma (dated by TCRdb to 2016 to 2017). The sequencing machine was an Illumina HiSeq 2000. TCRdb reworked the public reads: Q25 trimming with fastp, MiXCR clone assembly, productive beta chains retained. Identical CDR3 protein sequences are pooled into one entry, listed with their most common genes and DNA. Across this sample there are over 9,000 distinct CDR3 sequences, with 50% to 65% seen only once. Around 50% of the sample lies in the top ten. Looking up the germline V gene (reference sequence) yields CDR1 MNHEY and CDR2 SMNVEV. The CDR3 runs 15 amino acids, cysteine and phenylalanine included. Only the CDR3 DNA stays, 45 bases, in frame from base 1. Notes on this clonotype: It lacks a known antigen. Base qualities are not at hand, and no much larger clone is one base apart.

Input material: blood. The source is a female donor with esophageal squamous cell carcinoma. The rearranged segments are TRBV27 and TRBJ2-7; a confident D gene designation cannot be given. With the DNA end fitting TRBJ2-1 better, the J assignment may be wrong. The CDR3 protein is CASSTSGWSYNEQFF. Here is the DNA: TGTGCCAGCAGCACCTCAGGATGGTCCTACAATGAGCAGTTCTTC.